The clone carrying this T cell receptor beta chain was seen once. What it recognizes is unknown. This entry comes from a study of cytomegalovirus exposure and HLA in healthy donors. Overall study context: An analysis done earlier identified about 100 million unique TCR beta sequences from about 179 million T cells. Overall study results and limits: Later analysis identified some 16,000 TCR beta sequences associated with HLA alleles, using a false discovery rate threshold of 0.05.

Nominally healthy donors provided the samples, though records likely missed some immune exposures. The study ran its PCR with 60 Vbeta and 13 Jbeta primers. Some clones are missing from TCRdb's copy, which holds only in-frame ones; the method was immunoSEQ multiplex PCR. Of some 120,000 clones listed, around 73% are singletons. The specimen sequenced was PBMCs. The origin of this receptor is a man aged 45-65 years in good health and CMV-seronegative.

This CDR3 reads CASTQGNSNQPQHF. CDR3 DNA sequence: TGTGCCAGTACTCAGGGGAATAGCAATCAGCCCCAGCATTTT. The genes are TRBV19 and TRBJ1-5; TRBD1 is a possible D gene (6 bases). V was shortened by 7 bases and J by 0 bases, with 10 bases between the two germline ends. The CDR3 spans 14 residues. The germline V gene has CDR1 LNHDA and CDR2 SQIVND (reference sequence).